The 17 T cell receptor beta chains below all came from one sample that was sequenced in a study of a mutant IDH1 vaccine in newly diagnosed glioma. Assay: immunoSEQ multiplex PCR; the TCRdb copy retains only in-frame clones and omits some. The sample lists tens of thousands of clones, about four fifths seen once, with more than 3% in the top ten. No antigen is known for these receptors. The time point was: week 47, end of study. In every dose of vaccine, 300 ug of mutant IDH1 20-mer peptide was given alongside topical imiquimod. The sequencing used PBMCs, collected from a glioma patient whose treatment included an IDH1 peptide vaccine. The source of these receptors is a man aged 25-40 years with glioma.

The CDR3 DNA sequence: TGCGCCAGCAGCCAATCAGGAAACTATGGCTACACCTTC. It specifies CASSQSGNYGYTF. The chain uses TRBV4-1 and TRBJ1-2, with unresolved D. CDR1 is MGHRA, CDR2 YSYEKL, per germline. The CDR3 runs to 13 residues. V was shortened by 2 bases and J by 2 bases, with 6 bases between the two germline ends.

V and J are TRBV7-6 and TRBJ1-1, with D perhaps TRBD1 (5 bases). V gave up 5 bases and J gave up 0 bases, with 13 bases separating them. From germline, CDR1 is SGHVS and CDR2 FNYEAQ. This CDR3 contains 15 residues. CDR3 sequence (DNA): TGTGCCAGCAGCCCATCGACAGCCCTGAACACTGAAGCTTTCTTT. This codes for CASSPSTALNTEAFF.

The chain has TRBV21-1 and TRBJ1-1; the DNA was not compared with TRBD1, the D call given in the table. TRBV21-1 is tagged as a pseudogene. The CDR3 has 15 amino acids. CDR3 in DNA: TGTGCCAGCAGCATAAAGGGGGCTCTATATACTGAAGCTTTCTTT. It translates to CASSIKGALYTEAFF.

This clone was recorded once. The gene calls are TRBV6-4 and TRBJ1-6; possibly TRBD1 for D (6 bases). This CDR3 is built from 16 residues. The V end lost 7 bases, the J end lost 7 bases, and 20 bases lay between the germline ends. Germline lookup yields CDR1 MRHNA and CDR2 SNTAGT. The DNA of the CDR3 is TGTGCCAGCAAGGAAAGAGGGGGTGAAGCAAATTCACCCCTCCACTTT. Protein: CASKERGGEANSPLHF.

The J gene is TRBJ1-1, the V gene TRBV28; no definite D call. Trimming pared 3 bases from V and 7 bases from J, leaving 9 bases between. CDR3 length equals 12 residues. The germline gives CDR1 MDHEN, CDR2 SYDVKM. The CDR3 coding sequence is TGTGCCAGCAGTTTTAAGAGGGATGAAGCTTTCTTT. Translating it yields CASSFKRDEAFF.

The chain recombines TRBV10-2 with TRBJ1-5; no firm D call. Germline CDR1 and CDR2: WSHSY and SAAADI. The germline V and J ends were trimmed by 4 bases and 0 bases, with 7 bases remaining between them. CDR3 length: 14 amino acids. In DNA form, the CDR3 reads TGCGCCAGCAGTGCTCAGAGTAGCAATCAGCCCCAGCATTTT. Translating gives CASSAQSSNQPQHF.

This chain connects TRBV5-1 to TRBJ2-5; no clear D gene. The CDR3 totals 14 residues. CDR1 SGHRS and CDR2 YFSETQ come from the germline V gene. V lost 0 bases and J lost 0, with 6 bases in between. CDR3 protein: CASSLAANQETQYF. In DNA, the CDR3 is TGCGCCAGCAGCTTGGCCGCTAACCAAGAGACCCAGTACTTC.

CDR3 protein: CASSYGRTNTEAFF. For the CDR3, the DNA is TGTGCCAGCAGTTACGGACGGACGAACACTGAAGCTTTCTTT. The chain has TRBV6-5 and TRBJ1-1; D is unresolved. The CDR3 covers 14 residues. V was clipped by 2 bases and J by 1 base, with 8 bases between them. CDR1 is MNHEY and CDR2 is SVGAGI in the germline V gene.

This rearrangement joins TRBV14 to TRBJ2-5, with TRBD1 matching 10 bases. Germline trimming cut 4 bases from V and 5 bases from J; bases unmatched to any gene: 4. The CDR3 is 14 amino acids. In germline, CDR1 is SGHDN, CDR2 FVKESK. Here the CDR3 DNA reads TGTGCCAGCAGCCGGGACAGGGGTTTCGAGACCCAGTACTTC. Translating gives CASSRDRGFETQYF.

This clone has just one count. The chain employs TRBV10-2 and TRBJ2-3; 7 nucleotides align to TRBD1. The trim removed 1 base at V and 4 bases at J, leaving 8 bases unmatched. The germline gives CDR1 WSHSY, CDR2 SAAADI. This CDR3 spans 16 amino acids. The CDR3 is CASSEWAGGPPDTQYF. CDR3 nucleotides: TGCGCCAGCAGTGAGTGGGCAGGGGGACCGCCAGATACGCAGTATTTT.

The CDR3 DNA reads TGTGCCAGCAGTGTCAGACAGGGGGTTGGGTATGGCTACACCTTC. Translation: CASSVRQGVGYGYTF. The rearrangement uses TRBV27 and TRBJ1-2, with 9 nucleotides matching TRBD1. This CDR3 contains 15 residues. J was trimmed by 5 bases and V by 5 bases; bases with no gene match: 9. Looked up from germline, CDR1 is MNHEY and CDR2 is SMNVEV (reference sequence).

The genes are TRBV7-2 and TRBJ2-4; D is uncertain. Germline CDR1 is SGHTA and CDR2 is FQGNSA. This CDR3 spans 17 amino acids. Trimming took 1 base from V and 0 from J, leaving 13 bases between them. The CDR3 region is CASSLGYTILAKNIQYF. CDR3 sequence (DNA): TGTGCCAGCAGCTTAGGATACACAATATTAGCCAAAAACATTCAGTACTTC.

The J gene is TRBJ2-5, the V gene TRBV19; 12 bases fit TRBD2. Germline-derived CDR1 and CDR2 are LNHDA and SQIVND (reference sequence). The ends lost 5 bases at V and 4 bases at J; junction bases unmatched: 11. This CDR3 is built from 17 residues. CDR3 region: CASSARTSGALGETQYF. CDR3 sequence (DNA): TGTGCCAGTAGTGCCCGGACTAGCGGGGCACTAGGAGAGACCCAGTACTTC.

The CDR3 sequence: CASSLAGTANTEAFF. The CDR3 DNA reads TGTGCCAGCAGCTTGGCCGGGACGGCGAACACTGAAGCTTTCTTT. The chain links TRBV5-5 to TRBJ1-1; tentatively, D is TRBD1 (5 bases). V dropped 0 bases and J dropped 1 base, with 10 bases sitting between them. The CDR3 is made up of 15 amino acids. Germline V gene lookup returns CDR1 SGHKS and CDR2 YYEKEE (reference sequence).

The chain combines TRBV6-5 with TRBJ2-7; no firm D call. The germline gives CDR1 MNHEY, CDR2 SVGAGI. The CDR3 totals 16 residues. Trimming removed 0 bases from V and 11 bases from J, with 23 bases in between. The CDR3 sequence: CASSYSRDTSTRWEYF. The CDR3 DNA sequence: TGTGCCAGCAGTTACTCAAGGGATACCTCTACGAGATGGGAGTACTTC.

This rearrangement joins TRBV5-5 to TRBJ2-1; a weak D match, TRBD1 (5 bases). The V gene's germline CDR1 is SGHKS and CDR2 YYEKEE (reference sequence). Trimming took off 3 bases at V and 7 bases at J, with 14 bases between the two ends. This CDR3 comprises 14 residues. In DNA form, the CDR3 reads TGTGCCAGCAGCTACGACAGAGGCGATAATGAGCAGTTCTTC. Its translation: CASSYDRGDNEQFF.

V and J are TRBV27 and TRBJ1-1; the D is unclear. Germline assignment: CDR1 MNHEY and CDR2 SMNVEV (reference sequence). This CDR3 comprises 12 residues. The V and J ends lost 6 bases and 6 bases respectively, with 11 bases between them. CDR3 nucleotides: TGTGCCAGCAGCCCTCTGAGAGCTGAAGCTTTCTTT. It translates to CASSPLRAEAFF.